This entry lists 18 T cell receptor beta chains sequenced from one sample in a study of shared clonotypes between healthy human individuals. CD45RO-negative, CCR7-selected cells formed the naive CD8 fraction, which excluded terminally differentiated effector memory CD45RA+ cells. Produced via immunoSEQ multiplex PCR; TCRdb's table is partial and in-frame only. The sample has some 2.1 million clones; about 93% are singletons. The specimen was naive CD8+ T cells from PBMCs. The origin of the receptors is a man aged 18-30 years in good health. Some clones in this sample may be carry-over from other donors' samples.

This clone was seen a single time. This rearrangement joins TRBV27 to TRBJ2-2, with 12 nucleotides matching TRBD2. Germline CDR1 MNHEY, CDR2 SMNVEV (reference sequence). The CDR3 is 16 residues long. V was pared by 6 bases and J by 5 bases, with 7 bases of the junction left unmatched. The CDR3 protein is CASSWVGTSGTGELFF. The CDR3 coding sequence is TGTGCCAGCAGCTGGGTGGGGACTAGCGGGACCGGGGAGCTGTTTTTT.

The rearrangement uses TRBV27 and TRBJ2-1, with D possibly TRBD1 on 5 matching bases. Germline-derived CDR1 and CDR2 are MNHEY and SMNVEV (reference sequence). With 5 bases removed from V and 7 bases from J, the gap between germline ends came to 15 bases. The length of the CDR3 is 14 residues. The CDR3 nucleotides are TGTGCCAGCAGTGGTCAGGGCCCGCGGAATGAGCAGTTCTTC. Its translation is CASSGQGPRNEQFF.

This chain links TRBV27 with TRBJ1-1; D not certain. This CDR3 is 13 amino acids long. Germline V lookup: CDR1 MNHEY, CDR2 SMNVEV (reference sequence). V lost 10 bases to trimming and J lost 1 base, with 13 bases between them. The CDR3 DNA sequence: TGTGCCACCTCGGCTCCTAGGAACACTGAAGCTTTCTTT. Translating it yields CATSAPRNTEAFF.

This clone was found once. This chain uses TRBV7-9 with TRBJ2-7; D may be TRBD1 or TRBD2 (7 bases each). The CDR3 loop spans 15 amino acids. Germline CDR1 reads SEHNR; CDR2 reads FQNEAQ (reference sequence). Trimming took off 2 bases at V and 1 base at J, with 12 bases between the two ends. In DNA form, the CDR3 reads TGTGCCAGCAGCTTAACAGGGGAGGGATCCTACGAGCAGTACTTC. Protein: CASSLTGEGSYEQYF.

This clone has just one count. The chain employs TRBV4-1 and TRBJ2-5, with 7 nucleotides matching TRBD1. V dropped 1 base and J dropped 4; count of bases not matched to a gene: 9. This CDR3 has 16 amino acids. Looked up from germline, CDR1 is MGHRA and CDR2 is YSYEKL. Here the CDR3 reads CASSQGRQGVGETQYF. The CDR3 DNA follows: TGCGCCAGCAGCCAAGGGAGGCAGGGGGTAGGAGAGACCCAGTACTTC.

This clone was recorded only once. V is TRBV6-6 and J is TRBJ1-1, with D unresolved. Germline assignment: CDR1 MNHNY and CDR2 SVGAGI (reference sequence). Trimming stripped 0 bases from V and 1 base from J, with 9 bases between. There are 15 residues in the CDR3. The CDR3 nucleotides are TGTGCCAGCAGTTACTCACGTGACCCGAACACTGAAGCTTTCTTT. This encodes CASSYSRDPNTEAFF.

The rearrangement uses TRBV28 and TRBJ1-1, with 9 positions matching TRBD1. Trimming cost V 3 bases and J 4 bases; bases outside gene matches: 18. This CDR3 spans 19 amino acids. The V gene's germline CDR1 is MDHEN and CDR2 SYDVKM. In DNA, the CDR3 is TGTGCCAGCAGTTTCGATGTAGTGGGACAGGGTAAACCGAGCACTGAAGCTTTCTTT. Its translation: CASSFDVVGQGKPSTEAFF.

The chain has TRBV5-1 and TRBJ2-7, with D hard to call. Germline V CDR1 and CDR2: SGHRS, YFSETQ. This CDR3 spans 13 amino acids. Deletions cut 6 bases from V and 3 bases from J, with 13 bases between. In DNA, the CDR3 is TGCGCCAGCACCCCCGACGGAAGCTACGAGCAGTACTTC. Protein: CASTPDGSYEQYF.

The chain employs TRBV5-1 and TRBJ2-3; tentatively, D is TRBD2 (5 bases). CDR3 length equals 15 residues. The V gene's germline CDR1 is SGHRS and CDR2 YFSETQ. V gave up 4 bases and J gave up 4 bases, with 16 bases separating them. The CDR3 here is CASSDGRVRADTQYF. Here the CDR3 DNA reads TGCGCCAGCAGCGATGGGAGAGTTCGGGCAGATACGCAGTATTTT.

This sequence joins TRBV12-2 and TRBJ2-4; no check of the table's D call, TRBD2, against the DNA was made. TRBV12-2 is termed a pseudogene. This CDR3 region has 15 residues. The CDR3 coding sequence is TGTGCAAGTCGCTTCTTAGTTCTAGCCAAAAACATTCAGTACTTC. It translates to CASRFLVLAKNIQYF.

The chain couples TRBV28 to TRBJ2-3; no firm D call. The CDR3 runs 13 residues. Trimming removed 5 bases at V and 6 bases at J, with 12 bases between. The germline V gene encodes CDR1 MDHEN and CDR2 SYDVKM. CDR3 DNA: TGTGCCAGCAGTGTCCCCCAAATGGATACGCAGTATTTT. Amino acids: CASSVPQMDTQYF.

This clone appeared once. J is TRBJ2-5 and V is TRBV2, with a possible D match to TRBD1 (7 bases). Trimming stripped 7 bases from V and 2 bases from J, with 11 bases between. The CDR3 is 13 residues long. The germline gives CDR1 SNHLY, CDR2 FYNNEI. DNA for the CDR3: TGTGCCAGCATTCCAGGGGGGCAAGAGACCCAGTACTTC. Its protein product is CASIPGGQETQYF. Using reference TRBV2 and TRBJ2-5 for the parts outside the CDR3, the full variable domain is EPEVTQTPSHQVTQMGQEVILRCVPISNHLYFYWYRQILGQKVEFLVSFYNNEISEKSEIFDDQFSVERPDGSNFTLKIRSTKLEDSAMYFCASIPGGQETQYFGPGTRLLVL.

This rearrangement joins TRBV9 to TRBJ2-5; D unresolved. Between the trimmed V and J ends, which lost 0 bases and 5 bases, there was a span of 14 bases. Per the germline V gene, CDR1 is SGDLS and CDR2 is YYNGEE. This CDR3 is 15 amino acids long. The CDR3 loop reads CASSVEIGLGETQYF. The DNA of the CDR3 is TGTGCCAGCAGCGTAGAGATAGGCCTCGGGGAGACCCAGTACTTC.

The rearrangement joins TRBV11-2 to TRBJ2-7; TRBD2 agrees at 7 bases. Trimming removed 5 bases from V and 6 bases from J; junction bases left unmatched: 7. This CDR3 spans 13 amino acids. CDR1 is SGHAT, CDR2 FQNNGV, per germline. The CDR3 loop is CASSPYGEGEQYF. The CDR3 coding sequence is TGTGCCAGCAGCCCATATGGGGAGGGCGAGCAGTACTTC.

The chain has TRBV28 and TRBJ2-5, with D possibly TRBD1 on 5 matching bases. Looked up from germline, CDR1 is MDHEN and CDR2 is SYDVKM. This CDR3 region has 15 residues. V lost 2 bases and J 5 bases, leaving 15 bases between the germline ends. The CDR3: CASSLGQGRRETQYF. The CDR3 DNA reads as TGTGCCAGCAGTTTAGGCCAGGGCCGGCGTGAGACCCAGTACTTC.

The chain combines TRBV7-9 with TRBJ1-4; 7 bases are a match to TRBD1. The CDR3 length is 16 residues. Germline V gene data show CDR1 as SEHNR and CDR2 as FQNEAQ (reference sequence). Germline trimming cut 5 bases from V and 7 bases from J; bases unmatched to any gene: 13. The chain's CDR3 is CASSTQKGGAGEKLFF. DNA of the CDR3: TGTGCCAGCAGCACACAAAAAGGGGGCGCGGGTGAAAAACTGTTTTTT.

V is TRBV4-1 and J is TRBJ2-5; D is uncertain. The J call is doubtful: the DNA matches TRBJ2-7 better. The CDR3 is 14 amino acids. Germline V gives CDR1 MGHRA, CDR2 YSYEKL. This CDR3 reads CASSQVISDYEQYF. The CDR3 region has the DNA TGCGCCAGCAGCCAAGTAATATCGGACTACGAGCAGTACTTC.

This chain joins TRBV19 and TRBJ1-5; tentatively, D is TRBD1 (5 bases). In germline, CDR1 is LNHDA, CDR2 SQIVND (reference sequence). V was pared by 1 base and J by 7 bases, with 11 bases between. The CDR3 runs to 14 residues. The CDR3 DNA is TGTGCCAGTAGTATAGGCTCTCGGGGCCAGCCCCAGCATTTT. Its translation is CASSIGSRGQPQHF.